The following is a T cell receptor beta chain sequence with its context. This sample was taken from a study of CD8 T cells in Susac syndrome. About 0.45 to 1 ug RNA was reverse transcribed with random hexamers. One entry per CDR3 protein results from TCRdb running MiXCR on the immunoSEQ multiplex PCR reads. The table includes over 350,000 distinct CDR3 sequences, approximately 85% detected once. The receptor was derived from a human donor with multiple sclerosis. What was sequenced was CD8+ T cells from PBMCs.

CDR3 protein: CSVEDPMGGTEQFF. The CDR3 nucleotides are TGCAGCGTTGAAGACCCTATGGGGGGCACTGAGCAGTTCTTC. The chain recombines TRBV29-1 with TRBJ2-1, with D perhaps being TRBD1 or TRBD2 (6 bases each). The CDR3 contains 14 residues. The germline gives CDR1 SQVTM, CDR2 ANQGSEA. V lost 0 bases and J 9 bases, leaving 15 bases between the germline ends.